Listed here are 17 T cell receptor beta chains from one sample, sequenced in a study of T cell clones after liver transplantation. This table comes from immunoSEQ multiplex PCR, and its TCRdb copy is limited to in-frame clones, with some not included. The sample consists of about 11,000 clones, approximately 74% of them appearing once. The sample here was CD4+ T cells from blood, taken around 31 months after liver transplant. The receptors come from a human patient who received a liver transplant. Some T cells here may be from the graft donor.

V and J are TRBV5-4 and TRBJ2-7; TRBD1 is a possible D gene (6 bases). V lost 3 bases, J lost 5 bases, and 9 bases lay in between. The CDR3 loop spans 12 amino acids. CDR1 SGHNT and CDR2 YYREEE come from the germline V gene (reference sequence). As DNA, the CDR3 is TGTGCCAGCAGCTCCCAGGGGAACGAGCAGTACTTC. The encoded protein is CASSSQGNEQYF.

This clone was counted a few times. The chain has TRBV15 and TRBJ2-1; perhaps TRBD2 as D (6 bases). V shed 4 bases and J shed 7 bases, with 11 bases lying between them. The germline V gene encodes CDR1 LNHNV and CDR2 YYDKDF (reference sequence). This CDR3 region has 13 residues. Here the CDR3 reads CATSTGGTNEQFF. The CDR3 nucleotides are TGTGCCACCAGCACTGGGGGGACGAATGAGCAGTTCTTC.

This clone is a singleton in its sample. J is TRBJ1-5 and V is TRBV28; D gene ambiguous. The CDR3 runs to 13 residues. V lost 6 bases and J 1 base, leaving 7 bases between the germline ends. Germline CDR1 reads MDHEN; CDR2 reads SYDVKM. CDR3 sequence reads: CASRLLSNQPQHF. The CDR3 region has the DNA TGTGCCAGCAGACTCCTGAGCAATCAGCCCCAGCATTTT. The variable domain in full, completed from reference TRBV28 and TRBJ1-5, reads DVKVTQSSRYLVKRTGEKVFLECVQDMDHENMFWYRQDPGLGLRLIYFSYDVKMKEKGDIPEGYSVSREKKERFSLILESASTNQTSMYLCASRLLSNQPQHFGDGTRLSIL.

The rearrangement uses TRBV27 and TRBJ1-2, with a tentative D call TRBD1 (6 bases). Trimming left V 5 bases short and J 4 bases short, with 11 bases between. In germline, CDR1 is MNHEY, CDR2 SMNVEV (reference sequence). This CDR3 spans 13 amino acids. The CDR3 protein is CASSPTGFYGYTF. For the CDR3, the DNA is TGTGCCAGCAGTCCTACAGGGTTCTATGGCTACACCTTC.

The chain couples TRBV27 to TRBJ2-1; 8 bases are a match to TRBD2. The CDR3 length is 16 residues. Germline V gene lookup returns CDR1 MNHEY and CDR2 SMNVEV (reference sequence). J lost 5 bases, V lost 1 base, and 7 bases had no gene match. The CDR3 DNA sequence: TGTGCCAGCAGTTTATTTGACGGGAGGGCCGACAATGAGCAGTTCTTC. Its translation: CASSLFDGRADNEQFF.

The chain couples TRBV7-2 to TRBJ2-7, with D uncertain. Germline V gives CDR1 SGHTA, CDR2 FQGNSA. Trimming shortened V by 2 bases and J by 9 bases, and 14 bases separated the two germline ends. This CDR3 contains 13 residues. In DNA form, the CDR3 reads TGTGCCAGCAGCTTAAACCCGAATAAAGGGCAGTACGTC. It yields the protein CASSLNPNKGQYV.

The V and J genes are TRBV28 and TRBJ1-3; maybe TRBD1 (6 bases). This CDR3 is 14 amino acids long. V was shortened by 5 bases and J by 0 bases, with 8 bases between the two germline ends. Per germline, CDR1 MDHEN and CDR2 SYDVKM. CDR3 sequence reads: CASSTGYSGNTIYF. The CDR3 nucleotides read TGTGCCAGCAGTACAGGGTACTCTGGAAACACCATATATTTT.

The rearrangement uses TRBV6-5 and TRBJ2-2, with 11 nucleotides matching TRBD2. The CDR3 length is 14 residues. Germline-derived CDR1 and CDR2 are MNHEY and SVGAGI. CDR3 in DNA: TGTGTCTCTAGCGGGGGGCGGAACACCGGGGAGCTGTTTTTT. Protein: CVSSGGRNTGELFF.

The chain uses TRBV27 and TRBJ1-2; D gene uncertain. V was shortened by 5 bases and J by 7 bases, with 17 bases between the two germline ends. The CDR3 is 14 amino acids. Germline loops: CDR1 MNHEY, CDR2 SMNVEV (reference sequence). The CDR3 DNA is TGTGCCAGCAGTCCCAGGCTCCGAGCAGGTGGCTACACCTTC. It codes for CASSPRLRAGGYTF.

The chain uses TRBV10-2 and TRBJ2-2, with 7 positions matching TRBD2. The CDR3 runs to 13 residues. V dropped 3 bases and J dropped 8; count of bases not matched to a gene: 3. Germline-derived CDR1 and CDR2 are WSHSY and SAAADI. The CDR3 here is CASSDSGGGELFF. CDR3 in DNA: TGCGCCAGCAGTGATTCGGGAGGAGGGGAGCTGTTTTTT.

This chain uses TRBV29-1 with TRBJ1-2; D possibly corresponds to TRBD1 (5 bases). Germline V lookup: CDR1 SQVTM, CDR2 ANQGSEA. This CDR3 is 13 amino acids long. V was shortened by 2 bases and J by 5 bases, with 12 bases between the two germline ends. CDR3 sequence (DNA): TGCAGCGTTGAACGGGGGGAAGATTATGGCTACACCTTC. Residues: CSVERGEDYGYTF.

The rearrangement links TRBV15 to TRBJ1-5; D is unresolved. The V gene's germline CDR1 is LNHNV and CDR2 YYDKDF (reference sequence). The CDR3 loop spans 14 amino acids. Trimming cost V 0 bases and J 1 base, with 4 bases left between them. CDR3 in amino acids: CATSRDLSNQPQHF. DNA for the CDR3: TGTGCCACCAGCAGAGATCTGAGCAATCAGCCCCAGCATTTT.

As DNA, the CDR3 is TGTGCCAGCAGTTTTGGGACAGATACGCAGTATTTT. This gives the protein CASSFGTDTQYF. The V and J genes are TRBV7-8 and TRBJ2-3; D unclear. The germline V gene has CDR1 SGHVS and CDR2 FQNEAQ. The CDR3 consists of 12 residues. The V and J ends lost 6 bases and 3 bases respectively, with 7 bases between them. The full variable domain, its missing parts supplied by reference TRBV7-8 and TRBJ2-3, is GAGVSQSPRYKVAKRGQDVALRCDPISGHVSLFWYQQALGQGPEFLTYFQNEAQLDKSGLPSDRFFAERPEGSVSTLKIQRTQQEDSAVYLCASSFGTDTQYFGPGTRLTVL.

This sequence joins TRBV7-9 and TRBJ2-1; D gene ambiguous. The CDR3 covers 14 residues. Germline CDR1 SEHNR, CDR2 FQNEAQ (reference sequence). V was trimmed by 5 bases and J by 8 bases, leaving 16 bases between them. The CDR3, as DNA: TGTGCCAGCAGCCCCTCAGAGGAGCAGGATGAGCAGTTCTTC. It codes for CASSPSEEQDEQFF.

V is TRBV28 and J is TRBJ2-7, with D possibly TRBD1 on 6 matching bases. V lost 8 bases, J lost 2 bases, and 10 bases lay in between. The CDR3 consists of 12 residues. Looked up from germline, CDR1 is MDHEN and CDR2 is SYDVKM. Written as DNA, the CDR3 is TGTGCCAGCGCGGACAGTCCCTACGAGCAGTACTTC. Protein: CASADSPYEQYF.

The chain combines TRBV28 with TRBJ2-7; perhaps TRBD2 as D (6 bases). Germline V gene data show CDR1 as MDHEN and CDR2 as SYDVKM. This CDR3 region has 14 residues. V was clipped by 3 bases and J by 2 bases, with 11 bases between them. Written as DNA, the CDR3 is TGTGCCAGCAGTTTGGGCGGGGCGGCCTACGAGCAGTACGTC. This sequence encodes CASSLGGAAYEQYV.

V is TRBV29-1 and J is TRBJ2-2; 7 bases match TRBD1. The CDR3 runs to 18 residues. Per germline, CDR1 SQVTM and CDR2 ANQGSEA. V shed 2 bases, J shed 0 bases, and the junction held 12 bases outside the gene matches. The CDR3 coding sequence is TGCAGCGTTGAAACCCCTCGGACAGGATCCACGAACACCGGGGAGCTGTTTTTT. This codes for CSVETPRTGSTNTGELFF.